The source of this TCR beta chain is a study of cytomegalovirus exposure and HLA in healthy donors. Findings and caveats of the study: It is likely that the observed cluster of highly shared sequence variants was a sequencing artifact.

As concerns this clone: Its target is not known.

Trimming removed 2 bases at V and 5 bases at J, with 16 bases between. CDR3 length: 15 residues. Germline-derived CDR1 and CDR2 are KGHSH and LQKENI. It was with 60 Vbeta and 13 Jbeta primers that the PCR ran. Only in-frame clones appear in the TCRdb table, and some are missing; sequencing was by immunoSEQ multiplex PCR. The data show fewer than 55,000 clones, less than 75% seen once. This clonotype was obtained from a woman aged 50 to 60 in good health and CMV-seropositive. The sequenced sample consisted of PBMCs. The rearrangement joins TRBV18 to TRBJ2-7; D is ambiguous. The CDR3: CASSPATGRINEQYF. CDR3 bases: TGTGCCAGCTCACCAGCGACTGGAAGGATCAACGAGCAGTACTTC. The whole variable domain, remainder taken from reference TRBV18 and TRBJ2-7, is NAGVMQNPRHLVRRRGQEARLRCSPMKGHSHVYWYRQLPEEGLKFMVYLQKENIIDESGMPKERFSAEFPKEGPSILRIQQVVRGDSAAYFCASSPATGRINEQYFGPGTRLTVT.